This T cell receptor (beta chain) was captured by sequencing in a study of blood T cell repertoires in COVID-19. Study-wide context: Both acute and convalescent COVID-19 samples were obtained from the United States, Italy and Spain. T cells, B-cell-depleted T cells, or PBMCs provided the cDNA or gDNA that served as material.

The CDR3 spans 15 residues. The germline V gene encodes CDR1 SGDLS and CDR2 YYNGEE. Trimming stripped 2 bases from V and 4 bases from J, with 13 bases between. In the authors' methods: Amplification from reference gene primers served as the basis for estimated nucleated cell counts. Repertoires were generated with immunoSEQ multiplex PCR, while TCRdb's copy carries only in-frame clones and drops some. The V and J calls and the clone size are those of that table, but D and trimming were determined from the DNA. The table records 50,000 to 70,000 clones, roughly 80% of them present only once. This receptor was obtained from a man aged 55 to 70 with acute or convalescent COVID-19. The chain joins TRBV9 to TRBJ1-3, with no clear D. Sequencing was performed on peripheral blood. CDR3 residues: CASSVNGDWGNTIYF. CDR3 in DNA: TGTGCCAGCAGCGTCAACGGGGATTGGGGAAACACCATATATTTT.